These 14 T cell receptor beta chains were sequenced from one sample in a study of cytomegalovirus exposure and HLA in healthy donors. Data came from immunoSEQ multiplex PCR; TCRdb stores just in-frame clones and leaves some out. The sample records 130,000 to 150,000 clones, around 90% being singletons. Sample: PBMCs. The receptors originated from a man aged 18 to 30 in good health and CMV-seropositive.

The chain joins TRBV28 to TRBJ1-6, with TRBD1 matching over 7 bases. V dropped 6 bases and J dropped 0; count of bases not matched to a gene: 8. Looked up from germline, CDR1 is MDHEN and CDR2 is SYDVKM. This CDR3 has 17 residues. CDR3 sequence (DNA): TGTGCCAGCAGCTCCGACAGGGTTAGCTCCTATAATTCACCCCTCCACTTT. It codes for CASSSDRVSSYNSPLHF.

This sequence joins TRBV15 and TRBJ1-3, with unresolved D. Trimming took off 0 bases at V and 0 bases at J, with 9 bases between the two ends. In germline, CDR1 is LNHNV, CDR2 YYDKDF (reference sequence). The length of the CDR3 is 16 residues. The CDR3, as DNA: TGTGCCACCAGCAGAGATCAAATCAACTCTGGAAACACCATATATTTT. Translated, it gives CATSRDQINSGNTIYF. Complete variable domain (other parts from reference TRBV15 and TRBJ1-3): DAMVIQNPRYQVTQFGKPVTLSCSQTLNHNVMYWYQQKSSQAPKLLFHYYDKDFNNEADTPDNFQSRRPNTSFCFLDIRSPGLGDTAMYLCATSRDQINSGNTIYFGEGSWLTVV.

This rearrangement joins TRBV7-9 to TRBJ2-1, with TRBD2 identical over 14 bases. V gave up 5 bases and J gave up 7 bases; unmatched junction bases: 4. Per germline, CDR1 SEHNR and CDR2 FQNEAQ (reference sequence). The CDR3 covers 15 residues. CDR3 DNA sequence: TGTGCCAGCAGCAGACTAGCGGGAGGGCCGAATGAGCAGTTCTTC. Translated: CASSRLAGGPNEQFF.

This chain links TRBV9 with TRBJ2-7; TRBD2 agrees at 8 bases. V gave up 3 bases and J gave up 4 bases; unmatched junction bases: 6. Germline values: CDR1 SGDLS, CDR2 YYNGEE. The CDR3 runs to 14 residues. The CDR3 reads CASSGGASGYEQYF. CDR3 in DNA: TGTGCCAGCAGCGGGGGGGCTAGCGGGTACGAGCAGTACTTC.

The chain combines TRBV15 with TRBJ1-2, with unresolved D. V was cut by 1 base and J by 1 base, with 7 bases left in between. The CDR3 spans 14 residues. Germline CDR1 is LNHNV and CDR2 is YYDKDF (reference sequence). CDR3 residues: CATSRGAGNYGYTF. The DNA of the CDR3 is TGTGCCACCAGCAGAGGGGCGGGTAACTATGGCTACACCTTC.

This sequence joins TRBV6-1 and TRBJ1-6; D is uncertain. The germline V gene encodes CDR1 MNHNS and CDR2 SASEGT. This CDR3 region has 14 residues. V dropped 6 bases and J dropped 8 bases, with 14 bases sitting between them. Here the CDR3 reads CASRTYREDSPLHF. The CDR3 coding sequence is TGTGCCAGCAGGACCTATCGGGAAGATTCACCCCTCCACTTT.

The chain combines TRBV5-1 with TRBJ2-1; 9 bases are a match to TRBD2. The length of the CDR3 is 13 residues. Germline CDR1 is SGHRS and CDR2 is YFSETQ. Trimming removed 4 bases from V and 6 bases from J; junction bases left unmatched: 2. CDR3 nucleotide sequence: TGCGCCAGCAGCCCGCGGGGGGGCAATGAGCAGTTCTTC. Encoded protein: CASSPRGGNEQFF.

This chain connects TRBV28 to TRBJ1-2; 7 bases fit TRBD1. The ends lost 4 bases at V and 4 bases at J; junction bases unmatched: 21. This CDR3 contains 19 residues. Germline V gene data show CDR1 as MDHEN and CDR2 as SYDVKM. CDR3 coding DNA: TGTGCCAGCAGTTCCTCGATTAACCGGGACAGCCAATTCCCCTATGGCTACACCTTC. Its protein product is CASSSSINRDSQFPYGYTF.

This chain uses TRBV18 with TRBJ2-2; D might be TRBD1 (6 bases). Germline loops: CDR1 KGHSH, CDR2 LQKENI. The CDR3 is 17 residues long. V was shortened by 3 bases and J by 1 base, with 15 bases between the two germline ends. In DNA form, the CDR3 reads TGTGCCAGCTCACCGTACACAGGGCGCCTGAACACCGGGGAGCTGTTTTTT. The encoded protein is CASSPYTGRLNTGELFF.

This sequence joins TRBV10-1 and TRBJ2-2; 10 positions match TRBD1. From germline, CDR1 is WNHNN and CDR2 SYGVQD (reference sequence). There are 15 residues in the CDR3. Trimming removed 6 bases from V and 5 bases from J; junction bases left unmatched: 6. CDR3 loop: CASSPGQGVTGELFF. CDR3 nucleotides: TGCGCCAGCAGCCCCGGACAGGGGGTAACCGGGGAGCTGTTTTTT.

The rearrangement uses TRBV4-1 and TRBJ2-7, with a tentative D call TRBD2 (7 bases). The CDR3 extends over 16 amino acids. V dropped 1 base and J dropped 2 bases, with 15 bases sitting between them. Germline V gene sequence: CDR1 MGHRA, CDR2 YSYEKL. DNA for the CDR3: TGCGCCAGCAGCCAAGTAGGGGGGAGGGGAGCCTACGAGCAGTACTTC. Translated, it gives CASSQVGGRGAYEQYF.

The sample holds a few counts of this clone. The V call is TRBV11-2, the J call TRBJ1-1; D ambiguous. In germline, CDR1 is SGHAT, CDR2 FQNNGV. V was trimmed by 1 base and J by 4 bases, leaving 16 bases between them. The CDR3 is 16 residues long. CDR3: CASSLGEVGVRTEAFF. CDR3 bases: TGTGCCAGCAGCTTAGGGGAGGTCGGAGTCCGCACTGAAGCTTTCTTT. The full variable domain, completed using reference TRBV11-2 and TRBJ1-1, is EAGVAQSPRYKIIEKRQSVAFWCNPISGHATLYWYQQILGQGPKLLIQFQNNGVVDDSQLPKDRFSAERLKGVDSTLKIQPAKLEDSAVYLCASSLGEVGVRTEAFFGQGTRLTVV.

The chain is built from TRBV6-4 and TRBJ2-2; TRBD2 agrees at 7 bases. Germline trimming cut 2 bases from V and 4 bases from J; bases unmatched to any gene: 1. Germline CDR1 reads MRHNA; CDR2 reads SNTAGT. This CDR3 is built from 14 residues. CDR3 sequence reads: CASSDGGGTGELFF. CDR3 DNA: TGTGCCAGCAGTGACGGGGGGGGCACCGGGGAGCTGTTTTTT.

The chain is built from TRBV6-5 and TRBJ1-4; D not resolved. The CDR3 length is 13 residues. Germline V gene lookup returns CDR1 MNHEY and CDR2 SVGAGI. V was trimmed by 0 bases and J by 7 bases, leaving 6 bases between them. This CDR3 reads CASSYSTGEKLFF. In nucleotides, the CDR3 is TGTGCCAGCAGTTACTCGACGGGTGAAAAACTGTTTTTT.